The following is a T cell receptor beta chain sequence with its context. The antigen is undetermined. The sample comes from a study of cytomegalovirus exposure and HLA in healthy donors. Overall study findings and caveats: Through in vitro validation, a few CMV-associated chains were shown to be specific for CMV antigens. The authors later found HLA-associated TCR beta chains more clonally expanded than equally common others.

The PCR ran on 60 Vbeta and 13 Jbeta primers. TCRdb's copy holds only in-frame clones and misses some; the assay was immunoSEQ multiplex PCR. The profile shows roughly 130,000 clones, about 80% of them singletons. Deletions cut 3 bases from V and 5 bases from J, with 11 bases between. The CDR3 loop spans 13 amino acids. Per the germline V gene, CDR1 is SGDLS and CDR2 is YYNGEE. The source material was PBMCs. This receptor was identified in a male donor in good health and CMV-seropositive. The chain combines TRBV9 with TRBJ1-2; no reliable D call. CDR3 sequence: CASSGRPEYGYTF. The CDR3 coding sequence is TGTGCCAGCAGCGGTCGTCCGGAGTATGGCTACACCTTC.